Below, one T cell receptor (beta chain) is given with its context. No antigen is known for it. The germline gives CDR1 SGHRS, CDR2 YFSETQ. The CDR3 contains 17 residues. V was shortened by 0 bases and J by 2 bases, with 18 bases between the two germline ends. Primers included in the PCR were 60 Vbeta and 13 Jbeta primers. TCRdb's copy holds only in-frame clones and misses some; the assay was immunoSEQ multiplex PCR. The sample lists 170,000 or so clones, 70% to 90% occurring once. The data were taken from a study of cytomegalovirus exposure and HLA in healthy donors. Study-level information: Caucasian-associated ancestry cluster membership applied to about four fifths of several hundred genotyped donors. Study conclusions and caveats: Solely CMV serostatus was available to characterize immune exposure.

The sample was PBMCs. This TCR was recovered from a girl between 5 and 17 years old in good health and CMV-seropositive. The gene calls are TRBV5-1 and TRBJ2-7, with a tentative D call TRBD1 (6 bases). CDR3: CASSLDTGSPGTYEQYF. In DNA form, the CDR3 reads TGCGCCAGCAGCTTGGATACAGGGAGTCCGGGGACCTACGAGCAGTACTTC. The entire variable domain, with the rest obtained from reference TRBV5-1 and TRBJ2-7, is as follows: KAGVTQTPRYLIKTRGQQVTLSCSPISGHRSVSWYQQTPGQGLQFLFEYFSETQRNKGNFPGRFSGRQFSNSRSEMNVSTLELGDSALYLCASSLDTGSPGTYEQYFGPGTRLTVT.